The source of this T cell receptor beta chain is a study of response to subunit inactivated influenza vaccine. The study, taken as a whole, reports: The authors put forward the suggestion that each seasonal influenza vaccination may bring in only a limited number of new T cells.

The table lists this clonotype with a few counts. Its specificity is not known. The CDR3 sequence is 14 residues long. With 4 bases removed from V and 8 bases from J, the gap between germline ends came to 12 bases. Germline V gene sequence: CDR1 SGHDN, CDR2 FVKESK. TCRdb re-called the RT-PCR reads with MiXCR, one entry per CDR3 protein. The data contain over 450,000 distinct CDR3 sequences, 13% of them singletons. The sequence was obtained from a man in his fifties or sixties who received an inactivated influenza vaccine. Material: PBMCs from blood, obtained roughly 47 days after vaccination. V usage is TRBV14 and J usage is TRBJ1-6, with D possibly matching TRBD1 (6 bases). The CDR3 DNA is TGTGCCAGCAGCCTTAGGGGGGTTGATTCACCCCTCCACTTT. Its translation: CASSLRGVDSPLHF.